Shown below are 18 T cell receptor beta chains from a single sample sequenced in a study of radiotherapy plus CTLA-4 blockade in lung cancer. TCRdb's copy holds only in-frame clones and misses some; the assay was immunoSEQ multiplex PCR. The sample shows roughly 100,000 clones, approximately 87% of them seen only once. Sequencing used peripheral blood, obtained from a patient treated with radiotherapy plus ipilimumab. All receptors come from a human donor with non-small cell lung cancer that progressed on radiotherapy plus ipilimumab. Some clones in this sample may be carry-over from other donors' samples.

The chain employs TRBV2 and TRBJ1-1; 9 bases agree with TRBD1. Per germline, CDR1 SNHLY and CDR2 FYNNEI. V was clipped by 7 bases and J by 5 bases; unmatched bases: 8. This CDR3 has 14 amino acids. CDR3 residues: CASTNRGRGTEAFF. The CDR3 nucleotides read TGTGCCAGCACTAACAGGGGGCGCGGAACTGAAGCTTTCTTT.

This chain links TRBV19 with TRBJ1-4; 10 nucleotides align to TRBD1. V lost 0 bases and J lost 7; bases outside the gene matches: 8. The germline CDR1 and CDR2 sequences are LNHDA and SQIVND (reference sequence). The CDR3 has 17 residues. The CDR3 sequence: CASSIDLGTGVFEKLFF. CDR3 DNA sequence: TGTGCCAGTAGTATAGACCTTGGGACAGGGGTTTTTGAAAAACTGTTTTTT.

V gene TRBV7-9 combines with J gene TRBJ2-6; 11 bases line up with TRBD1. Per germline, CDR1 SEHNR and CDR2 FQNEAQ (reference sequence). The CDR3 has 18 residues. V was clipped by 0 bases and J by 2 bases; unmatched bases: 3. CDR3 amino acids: CASSLAPGQGAGANVLTF. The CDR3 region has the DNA TGTGCCAGCAGCTTAGCGCCGGGACAGGGGGCTGGGGCCAACGTCCTGACTTTC.

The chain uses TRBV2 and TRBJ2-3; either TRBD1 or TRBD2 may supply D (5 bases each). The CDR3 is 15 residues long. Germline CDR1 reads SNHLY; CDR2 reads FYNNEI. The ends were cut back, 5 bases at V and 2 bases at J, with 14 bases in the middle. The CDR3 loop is CASSLEGFVTDTQYF. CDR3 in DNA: TGTGCCAGCAGTTTAGAGGGGTTTGTCACAGATACGCAGTATTTT.

CDR3 in DNA: TGTGCCAGCAGTTTTGAGAGAGACTTTAATTCACCCCTCCACTTT. Residues: CASSFERDFNSPLHF. The chain links TRBV28 to TRBJ1-6; D is ambiguous. The CDR3 runs 15 residues. Between the trimmed V and J ends, which lost 3 bases and 6 bases, there was a span of 12 bases. Germline V CDR1 and CDR2: MDHEN, SYDVKM.

The CDR3: CASGRTGELFF. The CDR3 nucleotides are TGTGCGTCCGGGCGCACCGGGGAGCTGTTTTTT. V gene TRBV19 combines with J gene TRBJ2-2; D uncertain. The V gene's germline CDR1 is LNHDA and CDR2 SQIVND (reference sequence). This CDR3 has 11 amino acids.

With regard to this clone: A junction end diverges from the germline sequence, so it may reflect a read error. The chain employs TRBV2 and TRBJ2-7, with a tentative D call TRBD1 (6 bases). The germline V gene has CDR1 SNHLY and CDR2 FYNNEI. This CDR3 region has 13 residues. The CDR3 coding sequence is TGTGCCAGCAGTCCCGCCACTCGGACGGCCAGGGGCTTC. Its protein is CASSPATRTARGF. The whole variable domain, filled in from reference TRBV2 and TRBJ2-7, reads EPEVTQTPSHQVTQMGQEVILRCVPISNHLYFYWYRQILGQKVEFLVSFYNNEISEKSEIFDDQFSVERPDGSNFTLKIRSTKLEDSAMYFCASSPATRTARGFGPGTRLTVT.

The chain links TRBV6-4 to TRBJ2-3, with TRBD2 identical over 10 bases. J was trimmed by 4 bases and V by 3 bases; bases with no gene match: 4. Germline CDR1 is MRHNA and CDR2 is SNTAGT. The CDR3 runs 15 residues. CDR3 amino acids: CASSETAGGPDTQYF. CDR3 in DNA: TGTGCCAGCAGTGAAACAGCGGGGGGGCCAGATACGCAGTATTTT.

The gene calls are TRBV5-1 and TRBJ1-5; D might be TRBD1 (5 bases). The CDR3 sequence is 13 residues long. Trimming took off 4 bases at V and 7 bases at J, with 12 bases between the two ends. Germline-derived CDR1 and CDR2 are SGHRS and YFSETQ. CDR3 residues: CASSLTTDQPQHF. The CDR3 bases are TGCGCCAGCAGCCTTACGACAGACCAGCCCCAGCATTTT.

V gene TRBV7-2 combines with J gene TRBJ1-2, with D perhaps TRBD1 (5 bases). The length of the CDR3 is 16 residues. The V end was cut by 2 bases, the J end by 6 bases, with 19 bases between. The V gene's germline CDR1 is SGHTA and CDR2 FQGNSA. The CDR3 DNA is TGTGCCAGCAGCTTATTTGGTCAGGGAAGTTTGGATGGCTACACCTTC. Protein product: CASSLFGQGSLDGYTF.

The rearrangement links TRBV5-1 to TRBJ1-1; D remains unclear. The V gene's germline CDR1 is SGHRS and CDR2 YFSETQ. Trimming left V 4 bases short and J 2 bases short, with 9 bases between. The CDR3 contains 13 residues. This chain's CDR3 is CASSEDGNTEAFF. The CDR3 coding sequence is TGCGCCAGCAGCGAGGACGGTAACACTGAAGCTTTCTTT. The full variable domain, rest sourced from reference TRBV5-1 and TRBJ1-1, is KAGVTQTPRYLIKTRGQQVTLSCSPISGHRSVSWYQQTPGQGLQFLFEYFSETQRNKGNFPGRFSGRQFSNSRSEMNVSTLELGDSALYLCASSEDGNTEAFFGQGTRLTVV.

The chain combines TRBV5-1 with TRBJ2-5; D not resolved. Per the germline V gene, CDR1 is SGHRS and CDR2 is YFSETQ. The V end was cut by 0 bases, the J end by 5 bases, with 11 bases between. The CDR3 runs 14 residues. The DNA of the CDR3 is TGCGCCAGCAGCTTGGGCGGAAGTACGGAGACCCAGTACTTC. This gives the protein CASSLGGSTETQYF.

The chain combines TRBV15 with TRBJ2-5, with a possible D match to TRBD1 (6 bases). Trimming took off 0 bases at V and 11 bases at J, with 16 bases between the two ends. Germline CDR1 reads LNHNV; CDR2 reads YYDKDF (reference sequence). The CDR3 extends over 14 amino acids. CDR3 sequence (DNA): TGTGCCACCAGCAGAGAAGGGGCAGGGCAGGGGCAGTACTTC. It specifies CATSREGAGQGQYF.

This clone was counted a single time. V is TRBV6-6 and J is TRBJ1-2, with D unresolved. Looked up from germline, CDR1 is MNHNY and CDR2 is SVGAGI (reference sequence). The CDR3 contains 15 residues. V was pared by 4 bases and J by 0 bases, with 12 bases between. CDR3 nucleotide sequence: TGTGCCAGCAGTTGGACTCGGCGGTCTAACTATGGCTACACCTTC. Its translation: CASSWTRRSNYGYTF.

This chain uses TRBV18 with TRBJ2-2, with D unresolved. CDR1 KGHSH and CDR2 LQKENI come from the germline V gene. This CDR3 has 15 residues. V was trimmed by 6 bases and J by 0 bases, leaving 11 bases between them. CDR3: CASSAGSPNTGELFF. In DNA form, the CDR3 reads TGTGCCAGCTCCGCCGGGTCTCCGAACACCGGGGAGCTGTTTTTT.

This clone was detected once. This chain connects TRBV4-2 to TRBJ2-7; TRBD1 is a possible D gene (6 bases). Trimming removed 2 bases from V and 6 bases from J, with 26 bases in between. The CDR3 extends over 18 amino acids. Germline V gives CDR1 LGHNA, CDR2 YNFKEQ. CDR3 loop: CASSQPAPSGVVSIEQYF. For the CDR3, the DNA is TGTGCCAGCAGCCAACCCGCCCCGTCAGGGGTAGTTTCGATCGAGCAGTACTTC.

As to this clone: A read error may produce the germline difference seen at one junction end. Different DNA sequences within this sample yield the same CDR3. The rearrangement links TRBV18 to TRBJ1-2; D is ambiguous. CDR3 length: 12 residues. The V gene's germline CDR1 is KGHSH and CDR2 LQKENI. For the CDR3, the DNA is TGCGCCAGCTCACCAGTAGCGGATGGCTACACCTTC. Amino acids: CASSPVADGYTF.

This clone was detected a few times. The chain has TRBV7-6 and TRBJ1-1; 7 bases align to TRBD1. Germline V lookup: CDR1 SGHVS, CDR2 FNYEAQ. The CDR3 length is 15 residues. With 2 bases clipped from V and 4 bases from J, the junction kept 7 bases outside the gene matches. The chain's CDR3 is CASSLNWDSSTEAFF. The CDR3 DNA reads TGTGCCAGCAGCTTAAATTGGGACAGTTCCACTGAAGCTTTCTTT.